This TCR beta chain was profiled in a study of blood T cells in healthy people across ages. Regarding the study as a whole: Samples with more naive T cells showed higher observed beta diversity. Diversity was higher, and naive CD4+ cells more numerous, in long-lived donors than in aged donors.

This clonotype was seen more than once but under ten times. Antigen specificity is unknown. Staff drew approximately 9.7 milliliters of peripheral blood from each donor. Primers used in a second PCR of roughly 6 to 12 cycles were a sample-barcoded 5' primer and a J-beta primer mix. All cDNA molecules were each tagged by a template-switch adaptor with 12 random nucleotides. TCRdb itself ran the 5' RACE reads through MiXCR, one entry per CDR3 protein. The repertoire holds roughly 730,000 distinct CDR3 sequences, roughly 50% seen once, with roughly 26% in the top ten. This CDR3 region has 10 residues. Looked up from germline, CDR1 is SEHNR and CDR2 is FQNEAQ (reference sequence). The V and J ends lost 4 bases and 8 bases respectively, with 5 bases between them.

The gene calls are TRBV7-9 and TRBJ1-1; D remains ambiguous. The clonotype was recovered from a man in his forties in good health. The specimen sequenced was blood. The CDR3 sequence: CASSSSEAFF. CDR3 coding DNA: TGTGCCAGCAGCTCCAGCGAAGCTTTCTTT.